Sequencing of this T cell receptor (beta chain) was carried out in a study of T cell responses to AZD1222 COVID-19 vaccine. The table came from immunoSEQ multiplex PCR; TCRdb's copy has only in-frame clones and leaves some out. The profile shows some 97,000 clones, around 87% of them singletons. Concerning this clone: Its specificity is not known.

This CDR3 region has 12 residues. Per the germline V gene, CDR1 is LNHNV and CDR2 is YYDKDF (reference sequence). Trimming removed 8 bases at V and 0 bases at J, with 7 bases between. General observations from the study: Nearly half of spike-specific TCRs reportedly target variant regions that are unmutated in the B.1.351 and B.1.1.7 variants. Among those given AZD1222, only 6 or 7 were seropositive at baseline. Compared with day 0, the breadth and depth of the Spike-specific TCR repertoire rose significantly after two doses of AZD1222. Females outnumbered males among donors, who were mostly white British; clonal diversity was possibly underestimated.

The sample was peripheral blood, taken on day 0 of MenACWY control vaccination. This clonotype was obtained from an adult in good health. The rearrangement links TRBV15 to TRBJ1-1; D gene unclear. In DNA, the CDR3 is TGTGCCACCGGTCTGGTGAACACTGAAGCTTTCTTT. Its protein product is CATGLVNTEAFF. Complete variable domain (other parts from reference TRBV15 and TRBJ1-1): DAMVIQNPRYQVTQFGKPVTLSCSQTLNHNVMYWYQQKSSQAPKLLFHYYDKDFNNEADTPDNFQSRRPNTSFCFLDIRSPGLGDTAMYLCATGLVNTEAFFGQGTRLTVV.